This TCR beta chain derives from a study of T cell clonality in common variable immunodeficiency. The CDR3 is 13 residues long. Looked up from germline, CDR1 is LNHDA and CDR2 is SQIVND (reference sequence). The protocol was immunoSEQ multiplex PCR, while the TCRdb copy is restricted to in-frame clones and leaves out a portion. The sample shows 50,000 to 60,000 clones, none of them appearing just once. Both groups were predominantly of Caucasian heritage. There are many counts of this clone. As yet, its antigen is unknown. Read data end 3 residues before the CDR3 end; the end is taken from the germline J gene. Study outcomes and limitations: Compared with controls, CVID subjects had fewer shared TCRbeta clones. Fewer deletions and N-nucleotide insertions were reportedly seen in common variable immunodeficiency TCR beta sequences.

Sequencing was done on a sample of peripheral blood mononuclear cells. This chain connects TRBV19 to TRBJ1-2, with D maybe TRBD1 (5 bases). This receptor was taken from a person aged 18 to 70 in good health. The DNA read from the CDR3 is TGTGCCAGTAGTATGGGCCGACCAGGGGGC. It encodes CASSMGRPGG. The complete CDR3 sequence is CASSMGRPGGYTF.